The next 11 T cell receptor beta chains were all read from a single sample in a study of blood T cell repertoires in COVID-19. The data were produced by immunoSEQ multiplex PCR, yet TCRdb's version contains in-frame clones alone and is incomplete. The sample holds around 230,000 clones, approximately 86% seen once. Sequenced: PBMCs or T cells enriched from blood (not recorded which). The receptors were gathered from a woman aged 40-49 years with acute COVID-19.

The chain joins TRBV11-3 to TRBJ2-4; 9 bases match TRBD2. CDR1 is SGHNT, CDR2 YENEEA, per germline. V was clipped by 4 bases and J by 5 bases; unmatched bases: 6. The CDR3 consists of 15 residues. The CDR3 here is CASSSRGLAENIQYF. CDR3 sequence (DNA): TGTGCCAGCAGCTCACGGGGACTAGCAGAAAACATTCAGTACTTC.

The V and J genes are TRBV30 and TRBJ1-1, with D perhaps TRBD1 (6 bases). Germline V CDR1 and CDR2: GTSNPN, SVGIG (reference sequence). V was trimmed by 1 base and J by 1 base, leaving 7 bases between them. This CDR3 region has 13 residues. The CDR3 region has the DNA TGTGCCTGGAGTGGACAGGCGAACACTGAAGCTTTCTTT. Encoded protein: CAWSGQANTEAFF.

The chain carries TRBV6-4 and TRBJ2-3; 11 positions agree with TRBD2. CDR1 is MRHNA and CDR2 is SNTAGT in the germline V gene. The CDR3 is 15 residues long. V lost 4 bases, J lost 3 bases, and 3 bases stayed unmatched. The chain's CDR3 is CASSVGTSGTDTQYF. The CDR3, as DNA: TGTGCCAGCAGTGTCGGGACTAGCGGAACAGATACGCAGTATTTT.

The chain combines TRBV5-1 with TRBJ2-1; no reliable D call. CDR1 is SGHRS and CDR2 is YFSETQ in the germline V gene. The ends were cut back, 0 bases at V and 5 bases at J, with 15 bases in the middle. This CDR3 is 16 amino acids long. The CDR3 here is CASSLGARSRNNEQFF. CDR3 nucleotide sequence: TGCGCCAGCAGCTTGGGAGCGCGTTCCCGGAACAATGAGCAGTTCTTC.

The rearrangement joins TRBV19 to TRBJ1-2; 8 bases line up with TRBD1. Trimming removed 9 bases from V and 2 bases from J; junction bases left unmatched: 5. The germline CDR1 and CDR2 sequences are LNHDA and SQIVND (reference sequence). This CDR3 is built from 13 residues. The CDR3 here is CASRQGRNYGYTF. CDR3 bases: TGTGCCAGCAGACAGGGGAGAAACTATGGCTACACCTTC.

The chain uses TRBV10-3 and TRBJ2-7, with D perhaps TRBD1 (5 bases). Germline V gene data show CDR1 as ENHRY and CDR2 as SYGVKD. Trimming shortened V by 6 bases and J by 1 base, and 13 bases separated the two germline ends. This CDR3 contains 14 residues. CDR3 in amino acids: CAIRKGAGSYEQYF. DNA of the CDR3: TGTGCCATCAGAAAAGGGGCAGGGTCCTACGAGCAGTACTTC.

This clone has more than one count but fewer than ten. The genes are TRBV19 and TRBJ2-2; 9 nucleotides match TRBD2. The V segment lost 6 bases and the J segment 6 bases; nucleotides outside the gene matches: 8. The CDR3 covers 15 residues. In germline, CDR1 is LNHDA, CDR2 SQIVND (reference sequence). The CDR3 region has the DNA TGTGCCAGTAGCCCCCGCGGGAGGGCCGCCGGGGAGCTGTTTTTT. Its translation is CASSPRGRAAGELFF.

V and J are TRBV27 and TRBJ1-5; TRBD1 matches at 8 bases. The CDR3 spans 15 residues. Germline CDR1 and CDR2: MNHEY and SMNVEV (reference sequence). The V and J ends lost 6 bases and 3 bases, in that order; junction bases with no gene match: 7. The CDR3 spells CASRFGQGHNQPQHF. DNA for the CDR3: TGTGCCAGCAGATTCGGACAGGGCCACAATCAGCCCCAGCATTTT.

This clone occurred a few times. V is TRBV29-1 and J is TRBJ1-2; TRBD1 agrees at 7 bases. Trimming took 0 bases from V and 2 from J; bases not matched to a gene: 6. Germline V gene lookup returns CDR1 SQVTM and CDR2 ANQGSEA. The CDR3 extends over 15 amino acids. CDR3 amino acids: CSVEDTTGENYGYTF. The CDR3 DNA follows: TGCAGCGTTGAAGATACCACAGGGGAAAACTATGGCTACACCTTC. Full variable domain (rest looked up from reference TRBV29-1 and TRBJ1-2): SAVISQKPSRDICQRGTSLTIQCQVDSQVTMMFWYRQQPGQSLTLIATANQGSEATYESGFVIDKFPISRPNLTFSTLTVSNMSPEDSSIYLCSVEDTTGENYGYTFGSGTRLTVV.

V usage is TRBV15 and J usage is TRBJ2-3, with 8 bases aligning to TRBD2. Losses at the gene ends were 0 bases for V and 2 bases for J; bases not matched to a gene: 10. This CDR3 region has 18 residues. Germline V CDR1 and CDR2: LNHNV, YYDKDF (reference sequence). CDR3 in amino acids: CATSRDASLSGDTDTQYF. The CDR3 nucleotides read TGTGCCACCAGCAGAGACGCCTCCCTTAGCGGGGACACAGATACGCAGTATTTT.

This rearrangement joins TRBV7-3 to TRBJ2-5, with D possibly matching TRBD2 (6 bases). V was shortened by 5 bases and J by 5 bases, with 15 bases between the two germline ends. The CDR3 extends over 14 amino acids. Germline assignment: CDR1 SGHTA and CDR2 FQGTGA. As DNA, the CDR3 is TGTGCCAGCAGCCCTAGTCGGGGGACGGAGACCCAGTACTTC. Encoded protein: CASSPSRGTETQYF.